Listed below are T cell receptor beta chains from one sample, sequenced in a study of blood T cell repertoires in COVID-19. The table came from immunoSEQ multiplex PCR; TCRdb's copy has only in-frame clones and leaves some out. The sample includes about 120,000 clones, roughly four fifths of them seen just once. The sequencing sample was made of peripheral blood. These TCRs come from a woman aged 55-69 years with acute or convalescent COVID-19. Each CDR3 is given with its conserved first and last residue. A D gene is named only where the DNA matches it firmly. The listing skips clone size in some rows; elsewhere it reads once, few, many or a size class.

-	TRBV24-1	TRBJ2-3	-	CATSDLAGTDTQYF	TGTGCCACCAGTGATTTGGCGGGCACAGATACGCAGTATTTT
-	TRBV7-2	TRBJ2-7	TRBD2	CASSPTTSGEFF	TGTGCCAGCAGCCCAACGACTAGCGGGGAATTCTTC
-	TRBV24-1	TRBJ1-4	TRBD1	CATSDPGQNEKLFF	TGTGCCACCAGTGACCCGGGACAGAATGAAAAACTGTTTTTT
once	TRBV19	TRBJ2-1	TRBD1	CASSIMGQISDEQFF	TGTGCCAGTAGTATTATGGGACAGATTTCCGATGAGCAGTTCTTC
-	TRBV5-4	TRBJ2-3	-	CASSPQLGRESDTQYF	TGTGCCAGCAGCCCCCAACTTGGGCGTGAGTCAGATACGCAGTATTTT
-	TRBV30	TRBJ1-1	TRBD1	CAWYNQGQFRTAEAFF	TGTGCCTGGTATAATCAGGGACAGTTCCGTACGGCTGAAGCTTTCTTT
-	TRBV19	TRBJ2-7	TRBD1	CASSTGQGAEQYF	TGTGCCAGTAGTACAGGACAGGGGGCCGAGCAGTACTTC
-	TRBV7-2	TRBJ2-3	TRBD1	CASSLVGTGLTDTQYF	TGTGCCAGCAGCTTAGTAGGGACAGGGTTGACAGATACGCAGTATTTT
-	TRBV28	TRBJ1-3	TRBD1	CASSLAGGGRNTIYF	TGTGCCAGCAGTTTAGCAGGGGGCGGACGAAACACCATATATTTT
-	TRBV12-3/TRBV12-4	TRBJ2-1	TRBD2	CASSLGGGGPQFF	TGTGCCAGCAGTTTGGGCGGCGGGGGTCCGCAGTTCTTC
once	TRBV6-1	TRBJ2-5	TRBD2	CASSETSGARRETQYF	TGTGCCAGCAGTGAAACTAGCGGGGCCCGCCGAGAGACCCAGTACTTC
once	TRBV18	TRBJ1-1	TRBD1	CASSPRTGYTEAFF	TGTGCCAGCTCACCCCGGACAGGCTACACTGAAGCTTTCTTT
-	TRBV2	TRBJ1-1	TRBD1	CASSESHGQGSTEAFF	TGTGCCAGCAGTGAATCCCACGGACAGGGTAGCACTGAAGCTTTCTTT
once	TRBV24-1	TRBJ1-1	-	CATSDTGVREAFF	TGTGCCACCAGTGATACAGGCGTGAGGGAAGCTTTCTTT
once	TRBV6-5	TRBJ1-5	-	CASKEGWENQPQHF	TGTGCCAGCAAGGAGGGATGGGAAAATCAGCCCCAGCATTTT
-	TRBV6-5	TRBJ1-4	-	CASSLNEKLFF	TGTGCCAGCAGTCTTAATGAAAAACTGTTTTTT
-	TRBV7-9	TRBJ1-1	-	CASSATFVEAFF	TGTGCCAGCAGCGCCACTTTTGTTGAAGCTTTCTTT
-	TRBV19	TRBJ1-5	TRBD1	CASSPGQGRNQPQHF	TGTGCCAGTAGTCCCGGACAGGGCCGGAATCAGCCCCAGCATTTT
-	TRBV4-3	TRBJ2-1	TRBD1	CASSLMWTGDNEQFF	TGCGCCAGCAGCCTCATGTGGACAGGGGACAATGAGCAGTTCTTC
few	TRBV5-5	TRBJ1-3	-	CASSLDRLEGNTIYF	TGTGCCAGCAGCTTGGACCGGCTAGAGGGAAACACCATATATTTT
-	TRBV27	TRBJ2-1	TRBD1	CASSWTGSGDEQFF	TGTGCCAGCAGTTGGACAGGGTCGGGGGATGAGCAGTTCTTC
-	TRBV29-1	TRBJ2-7	-	CSVVKVRDEQYF	TGCAGCGTTGTTAAGGTTCGGGACGAGCAGTACTTC
-	TRBV2	TRBJ1-1	-	CASSAGGATEAFF	TGTGCCAGCAGTGCGGGCGGGGCCACTGAAGCTTTCTTT
-	TRBV5-5	TRBJ2-2	-	CASTRRLGSGELFF	TGTGCCAGCACCAGGAGGCTAGGTTCCGGGGAGCTGTTTTTT
-	TRBV11-3	TRBJ2-1	TRBD1	CASSTQTTGGNEQFF	TGTGCCAGCAGCACCCAGACGACAGGGGGCAATGAGCAGTTCTTC
-	TRBV5-1	TRBJ1-6	TRBD1	CASSSQGAGNSPLHF	TGCGCCAGCAGCTCCCAGGGGGCAGGAAATTCACCCCTCCACTTT
-	TRBV24-1	TRBJ1-4	-	CATSAGPNEKLFF	TGTGCCACCAGTGCAGGTCCTAATGAAAAACTGTTTTTT
-	TRBV7-3	TRBJ1-1	-	CASSLGRDGEAFF	TGTGCCAGCAGCTTAGGCAGGGATGGTGAAGCTTTCTTT
-	TRBV6-5	TRBJ2-1	-	CASRRDTKNEQFF	TGTGCCAGCAGGAGGGACACTAAGAATGAGCAGTTCTTC
-	TRBV2	TRBJ2-7	-	CASSRDTSYEQYF	TGTGCCAGCAGCCGGGACACCTCCTACGAGCAGTACTTC
-	TRBV9	TRBJ1-4	-	CASSERGGHTEKLFF	TGTGCCAGCAGCGAGAGAGGAGGTCATACGGAAAAACTGTTTTTT
-	TRBV11-2	TRBJ2-7	-	CASSSLDSSYEQYF	TGTGCCAGCAGTTCCCTGGACAGCTCCTACGAGCAGTACTTC
few	TRBV6-5	TRBJ2-5	TRBD2	CASSLGLAGGQETQYF	TGTGCCAGCAGTTTGGGACTAGCGGGGGGTCAAGAGACCCAGTACTTC
once	TRBV5-1	TRBJ1-1	TRBD1	CASSFGTGEQGTEAFF	TGCGCCAGCAGCTTCGGGACAGGGGAGCAGGGCACTGAAGCTTTCTTT
-	TRBV30	TRBJ1-3	-	CAWTDRGNTIYF	TGTGCCTGGACCGACAGGGGAAACACCATATATTTT
once	TRBV6-5	TRBJ1-3	-	CASSRGQRNTIYF	TGTGCCAGCAGCCGTGGACAGCGAAACACCATATATTTT
-	TRBV7-2	TRBJ2-5	-	CASSLQPGPQETQYF	TGTGCCAGCAGCTTACAACCAGGGCCTCAAGAGACCCAGTACTTC
-	TRBV5-6	TRBJ2-7	-	CASSLGQGEQYF	TGTGCCAGCAGCTTGGGGCAGGGCGAGCAGTACTTC
-	TRBV7-2	TRBJ1-2	TRBD1	CASSPPSGGAYGYTF	TGTGCCAGCAGCCCCCCCTCAGGGGGCGCCTATGGCTACACCTTC
-	TRBV27	TRBJ2-3	-	CASSRTLNVGDTQYF	TGTGCCAGCAGCCGGACTTTGAACGTCGGGGATACGCAGTATTTT
-	TRBV3-1/TRBV3-2	TRBJ2-1	TRBD2	CASSRLAGGELFF	TGTGCCAGCAGCCGTCTGGCGGGGGGTGAGCTGTTCTTC
-	TRBV7-2	TRBJ2-5	TRBD2	CASSPTGLVETQYF	TGTGCCAGCAGCCCCACTGGACTAGTCGAGACCCAGTACTTC
-	TRBV12-5	TRBJ1-3	TRBD1	CASGIAVGTGGNTIYF	TGTGCTAGTGGCATCGCCGTCGGGACAGGGGGAAACACCATATATTTT
once	TRBV6-1	TRBJ1-6	-	CASSDRDSPLHF	TGTGCCAGCAGTGACAGGGATTCACCCCTCCACTTT
-	TRBV29-1	TRBJ2-3	-	CSVDGPGEDTQYF	TGCAGCGTTGATGGGCCAGGGGAGGATACGCAGTATTTT
-	TRBV6-6	TRBJ2-3	-	CASRLGTDTQYF	TGTGCCAGCCGGCTAGGCACAGATACGCAGTATTTT
-	TRBV9	TRBJ2-5	-	CASSVILQETQYF	TGTGCCAGCAGCGTTATCCTACAAGAGACCCAGTACTTC
few	TRBV2	TRBJ2-3	-	CASSAGLNPTDTQYF	TGTGCCAGCAGCGCTGGACTAAATCCCACAGATACGCAGTATTTT
few	TRBV6-5	TRBJ1-2	TRBD1	CASRDSQGGYTF	TGTGCCAGCCGGGACAGCCAGGGTGGCTACACCTTC
-	TRBV7-2	TRBJ2-3	TRBD2	CASSPSGDTDTQYF	TGTGCCAGCAGCCCTAGCGGGGACACAGATACGCAGTATTTT
once	TRBV19	TRBJ2-5	TRBD2	CASSPSGGAETQYF	TGTGCCAGTAGCCCTAGCGGGGGGGCTGAGACCCAGTACTTC
-	TRBV30	TRBJ2-1	TRBD2	CAWRPLGGGPYEQFF	TGTGCCTGGAGACCCCTCGGGGGGGGGCCTTATGAGCAGTTCTTC
-	TRBV19	TRBJ2-3	-	CASSPLRTDTQYF	TGTGCCAGTAGTCCCCTTCGCACAGATACGCAGTATTTT